What follows are 28 T cell receptor beta chains derived from one specimen sequenced in a study of blood T cell repertoires in COVID-19. Measured with immunoSEQ multiplex PCR; TCRdb has only the in-frame clones, and not every one. The repertoire consists of 150,000 or so clones, with roughly 80% occurring once and the leading ten covering around 10%. The specimen was peripheral blood. The receptor source for this set is an older woman with COVID-19, enrolled during active disease.

This rearrangement joins TRBV7-3 to TRBJ2-7, with 9 bases matching TRBD1. With V trimmed by 2 bases and J by 4 bases, 3 bases remained unmatched. The germline CDR1 and CDR2 sequences are SGHTA and FQGTGA. CDR3 size: 14 residues. CDR3 residues: CASSLGTGTYEQYF. The CDR3 region has the DNA TGTGCCAGCAGCTTAGGGACAGGGACATACGAGCAGTACTTC.

The chain combines TRBV10-1 with TRBJ1-1; no reliable D call. The CDR3 loop spans 17 amino acids. V lost 2 bases and J lost 4, with 20 bases in between. Germline V CDR1 and CDR2: WNHNN, SYGVQD (reference sequence). The CDR3 loop is CASSEISVRRLGTEAFF. The CDR3 DNA sequence: TGCGCCAGCAGTGAGATTTCAGTGCGGCGCTTGGGCACTGAAGCTTTCTTT.

This rearrangement joins TRBV5-1 to TRBJ2-7; 11 bases line up with TRBD1. This CDR3 has 14 amino acids. CDR1 is SGHRS, CDR2 YFSETQ, per germline. V shed 4 bases, J shed 3 bases, and the junction held 3 bases outside the gene matches. In DNA, the CDR3 is TGCGCCAGCAGCCCGGGACAGGGGGTCTACGAGCAGTACTTC. Translation: CASSPGQGVYEQYF.

Only one count was recorded for this clone. At one of its ends the junction is not consistent with the germline gene, which may arise from a read error. This sequence joins TRBV12-3 or TRBV12-4 and TRBJ1-2, with D possibly TRBD1 on 5 matching bases. The CDR3 sequence is 12 residues long. Here the CDR3 reads CASSLYDRHLSF. As DNA, the CDR3 is TGTGCCAGCAGTTTATACGACAGACATCTTTCCTTC.

The CDR3 protein is CASTLTPSNEQFF. The CDR3 bases are TGTGCCAGTACCCTAACTCCGTCGAATGAGCAGTTCTTC. The chain combines TRBV19 with TRBJ2-1, with D unclear. There are 13 residues in the CDR3. Germline CDR1 reads LNHDA; CDR2 reads SQIVND (reference sequence). With 7 bases removed from V and 7 bases from J, the gap between germline ends came to 14 bases.

Only one count was recorded for this clone. The chain joins TRBV14 to TRBJ1-5; 9 bases map to TRBD1. The CDR3 length is 15 residues. J was trimmed by 6 bases and V by 5 bases; bases with no gene match: 8. From germline, CDR1 is SGHDN and CDR2 FVKESK. Written as DNA, the CDR3 is TGTGCCAGCAGCAAAGGGGGGACAGGGTCTCAGCCCCAGCATTTT. Encoded protein: CASSKGGTGSQPQHF.

The rearrangement uses TRBV9 and TRBJ2-1; 11 bases map to TRBD2. This CDR3 is built from 15 residues. V trimming: 1 base; J trimming: 9 bases; junction bases outside the gene matches: 6. Germline lookup yields CDR1 SGDLS and CDR2 YYNGEE. The CDR3, as DNA: TGTGCCAGCAGCGTACCACTAGCGGGGGTTGGTGAGCAGTTCTTC. Encoded protein: CASSVPLAGVGEQFF.

This sequence joins TRBV19 and TRBJ2-3; the D gene is possibly TRBD1 (5 bases). V dropped 1 base and J dropped 5 bases, with 13 bases sitting between them. This CDR3 spans 15 amino acids. The germline V gene encodes CDR1 LNHDA and CDR2 SQIVND (reference sequence). CDR3 in DNA: TGTGCCAGTAGTATAGTCCCAGGTCAGGGAGATACGCAGTATTTT. Encoded protein: CASSIVPGQGDTQYF.

The rearrangement joins TRBV5-1 to TRBJ2-1; 13 bases map to TRBD2. V lost 0 bases, J lost 9 bases, and 9 bases stayed unmatched. The CDR3 has 17 amino acids. The V gene's germline CDR1 is SGHRS and CDR2 YFSETQ. CDR3 protein: CASSLAVGLAGVSEQFF. The DNA of the CDR3 is TGCGCCAGCAGCTTGGCGGTAGGACTAGCGGGAGTAAGTGAGCAGTTCTTC.

The CDR3, as DNA: TGTGCCAGTAGTATGAACAGGGGGCGCCGGGAAGGATCACCCCTCCACTTT. It translates to CASSMNRGRREGSPLHF. This chain uses TRBV19 with TRBJ1-6; 9 nucleotides line up with TRBD1. V trimming: 3 bases; J trimming: 10 bases; junction bases outside the gene matches: 13. Germline CDR1 and CDR2: LNHDA and SQIVND (reference sequence). CDR3 length equals 17 residues.

The chain couples TRBV10-2 to TRBJ1-6; possible D gene TRBD1, 6 bases. The germline V gene encodes CDR1 WSHSY and CDR2 SAAADI. CDR3 length equals 15 residues. The germline V and J ends were trimmed by 8 bases and 5 bases, with 16 bases remaining between them. DNA of the CDR3: TGCGCCAGCGGTCCTCCGGGACAAGATAATTCACCCCTCCACTTT. This encodes CASGPPGQDNSPLHF.

This chain joins TRBV9 and TRBJ1-2; 7 bases align to TRBD1. J gave up 2 bases and V 4 bases, and 8 bases lay outside the gene matches. The CDR3 is 15 residues long. CDR1 and CDR2 from the germline V gene are SGDLS and YYNGEE. The CDR3 coding sequence is TGTGCCAGCAGCTCTTCCGGGACAGCAAACTATGGCTACACCTTC. Its protein product is CASSSSGTANYGYTF.

V and J are TRBV20-1 and TRBJ1-1, with D possibly TRBD1 on 5 matching bases. The CDR3 has 13 residues. Germline loops: CDR1 DFQATT, CDR2 SNEGSKA (reference sequence). Trimming stripped 3 bases from V and 4 bases from J, with 12 bases between. As DNA, the CDR3 is TGCAGTGCTAGTGGCAGGGAGGCCACTGAAGCTTTCTTT. Residues: CSASGREATEAFF.

CDR3 loop: CASSQAVGLAGGPSYNEQFF. DNA for the CDR3: TGTGCCAGCAGCCAAGCAGTGGGACTAGCGGGAGGGCCCTCCTACAATGAGCAGTTCTTC. The chain couples TRBV3-1 (or the pseudogene TRBV3-2) to TRBJ2-1; 16 bases are a match to TRBD2. CDR3 length: 20 residues. The V segment lost 1 base and the J segment 0 bases; nucleotides outside the gene matches: 6. Germline CDR1 LGHDT, CDR2 YNNKEL (reference sequence).

The chain carries TRBV5-1 and TRBJ2-1; 10 bases fit TRBD2. CDR1 SGHRS and CDR2 YFSETQ come from the germline V gene. The CDR3 sequence is 15 residues long. Trimming removed 0 bases from V and 8 bases from J; junction bases left unmatched: 5. CDR3 DNA: TGCGCCAGCAGCTTGGTCGGGACTAGCGCCTATGAGCAGTTCTTC. As protein: CASSLVGTSAYEQFF. Combining the CDR3 with reference TRBV5-1 and TRBJ2-1 gives the whole variable domain KAGVTQTPRYLIKTRGQQVTLSCSPISGHRSVSWYQQTPGQGLQFLFEYFSETQRNKGNFPGRFSGRQFSNSRSEMNVSTLELGDSALYLCASSLVGTSAYEQFFGPGTRLTVL.

This clone was recorded a few times. This rearrangement joins TRBV19 to TRBJ2-1, with 7 bases fitting TRBD2. Per germline, CDR1 LNHDA and CDR2 SQIVND (reference sequence). The CDR3 contains 14 residues. Trimming removed 7 bases from V and 0 bases from J; junction bases left unmatched: 3. The CDR3 region has the DNA TGTGCCAGTATGAGGACTAGCTCCTACAATGAGCAGTTCTTC. This sequence encodes CASMRTSSYNEQFF.

The CDR3 is CASQGPASNEQFF. CDR3 nucleotide sequence: TGTGCCAGTCAGGGCCCAGCTAGCAATGAGCAGTTCTTC. The chain has TRBV7-3 and TRBJ2-1; the D gene is possibly TRBD1 (5 bases). V lost 9 bases, J lost 6 bases, and 15 bases lay in between. The V gene's germline CDR1 is SGHTA and CDR2 FQGTGA. The length of the CDR3 is 13 residues.

The chain is built from TRBV9 and TRBJ1-3; 10 bases are a match to TRBD1. CDR1 is SGDLS, CDR2 YYNGEE, per germline. This CDR3 is built from 16 residues. V gave up 4 bases and J gave up 7 bases; unmatched junction bases: 11. In nucleotides, the CDR3 is TGTGCCAGCAGCTTCCGGACAGGGGGAAGGGAGAACACCATATATTTT. Translated: CASSFRTGGRENTIYF. Drawing the rest from reference TRBV9 and TRBJ1-3, the complete variable domain is DSGVTQTPKHLITATGQRVTLRCSPRSGDLSVYWYQQSLDQGLQFLIQYYNGEERAKGNILERFSAQQFPDLHSELNLSSLELGDSALYFCASSFRTGGRENTIYFGEGSWLTVV.

The rearrangement links TRBV5-5 to TRBJ2-6, with D possibly TRBD2 on 5 matching bases. The V end was cut by 0 bases, the J end by 0 bases, with 10 bases between. Germline assignment: CDR1 SGHKS and CDR2 YYEKEE (reference sequence). The length of the CDR3 is 17 residues. CDR3 DNA sequence: TGTGCCAGCAGCTTGGTAGGAGGCGGCTCTGGGGCCAACGTCCTGACTTTC. It is translated as CASSLVGGGSGANVLTF.

This sequence joins TRBV10-3 and TRBJ2-7; TRBD1 is a possible D gene (6 bases). Germline CDR1 reads ENHRY; CDR2 reads SYGVKD. V was shortened by 6 bases and J by 5 bases, with 14 bases between the two germline ends. This CDR3 comprises 13 residues. CDR3 bases: TGTGCCATCAGGGGGCAGGGGACACACGAGCAGTACGTC. It is translated as CAIRGQGTHEQYV.

V usage is TRBV11-2 and J usage is TRBJ2-7; 8 bases line up with TRBD2. After removal of 4 bases from V and 2 bases from J, the junction contained 13 bases not matched to a gene. The germline V gene encodes CDR1 SGHAT and CDR2 FQNNGV. The CDR3 spans 17 residues. In DNA, the CDR3 is TGTGCCAGCAGCTCCCGTCGTAAAGCGGGAGATACCTACGAGCAGTACTTC. Protein sequence: CASSSRRKAGDTYEQYF.

This sequence joins TRBV16 and TRBJ1-1; no clear D gene. V lost 0 bases to trimming and J lost 1 base, with 9 bases between them. Germline CDR1 is KGHSY and CDR2 is FQNENV. CDR3 length: 15 amino acids. The CDR3 DNA is TGTGCCAGCAGCCAATCGGGCCACCAGAACACTGAAGCTTTCTTT. Its protein product is CASSQSGHQNTEAFF.

V gene TRBV6-4 combines with J gene TRBJ1-2; no reliable D call. This CDR3 is 15 amino acids long. V shed 0 bases and J shed 4 bases, with 12 bases lying between them. Germline V gene sequence: CDR1 MRHNA, CDR2 SNTAGT. Here the CDR3 reads CASSDSIAATYGYTF. As DNA, the CDR3 is TGTGCCAGCAGTGACTCGATAGCAGCCACCTATGGCTACACCTTC.

The genes are TRBV4-1 and TRBJ2-6; 11 bases are a match to TRBD2. This CDR3 comprises 17 residues. V lost 4 bases and J lost 0; bases outside the gene matches: 2. CDR1 is MGHRA, CDR2 YSYEKL, per germline. The CDR3 here is CASSPSGGISGANVLTF. The CDR3 DNA is TGCGCCAGCAGCCCTAGCGGGGGGATCTCTGGGGCCAACGTCCTGACTTTC.

The chain links TRBV19 to TRBJ2-5; 15 positions agree with TRBD2. Germline V gene sequence: CDR1 LNHDA, CDR2 SQIVND (reference sequence). J lost 4 bases, V lost 1 base, and 4 bases had no gene match. This CDR3 contains 17 residues. CDR3 sequence: CASSIAGLAGGGETQYF. Here the CDR3 DNA reads TGTGCCAGTAGTATAGCTGGACTAGCGGGGGGGGGAGAGACCCAGTACTTC.

This rearrangement joins TRBV6-4 to TRBJ2-3; 11 bases map to TRBD2. This CDR3 spans 15 amino acids. The trim removed 10 bases at V and 2 bases at J, leaving 8 bases unmatched. Germline V gene sequence: CDR1 MRHNA, CDR2 SNTAGT. CDR3 DNA sequence: TGTGCCACCAAACTAGCGGGGGCCTACACAGATACGCAGTATTTT. This translates into CATKLAGAYTDTQYF.

V gene TRBV3-1 (or the pseudogene TRBV3-2) combines with J gene TRBJ2-1; D possibly corresponds to TRBD1 (5 bases). With 2 bases removed from V and 9 bases from J, the gap between germline ends came to 14 bases. This CDR3 is built from 14 residues. The V gene's germline CDR1 is LGHDT and CDR2 YNNKEL (reference sequence). CDR3 bases: TGTGCCAGCAGCCAACTTCCAGGGTACGGTGAGCAGTTCTTC. It yields the protein CASSQLPGYGEQFF.

This sequence joins TRBV6-5 and TRBJ1-2, with D perhaps matching TRBD1 (5 bases). Trimming stripped 6 bases from V and 4 bases from J, with 9 bases between. CDR3 size: 12 residues. Germline-derived CDR1 and CDR2 are MNHEY and SVGAGI. CDR3 sequence: CASRDSLYGYTF. DNA for the CDR3: TGTGCCAGCAGAGACAGTCTCTATGGCTACACCTTC.